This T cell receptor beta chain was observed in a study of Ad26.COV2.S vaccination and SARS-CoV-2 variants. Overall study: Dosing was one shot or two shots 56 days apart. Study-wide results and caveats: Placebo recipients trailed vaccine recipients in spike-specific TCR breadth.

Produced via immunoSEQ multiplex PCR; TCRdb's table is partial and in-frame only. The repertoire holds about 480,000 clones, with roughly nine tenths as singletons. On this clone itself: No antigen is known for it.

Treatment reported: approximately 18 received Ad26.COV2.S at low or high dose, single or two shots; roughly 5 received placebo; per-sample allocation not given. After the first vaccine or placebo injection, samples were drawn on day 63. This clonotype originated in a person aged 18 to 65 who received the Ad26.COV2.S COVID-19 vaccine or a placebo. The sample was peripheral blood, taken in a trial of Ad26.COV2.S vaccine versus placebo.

CDR3 coding DNA: TGTGCCATCAGTGTGTCTCCGACCAAGAACACCGGGGAGCTGTTTTTT. Protein product: CAISVSPTKNTGELFF. The J gene is TRBJ2-2, the V gene TRBV10-3; D remains unclear. The V end lost 4 bases, the J end lost 1 base, and 13 bases lay between the germline ends. CDR3 length equals 16 residues. Germline lookup yields CDR1 ENHRY and CDR2 SYGVKD.